In its sample, the clone carrying this TCR beta chain was seen many times. The data originate from a study of T-cell reconstitution after alpha-beta-depleted transplantation in children. CDR1 and CDR2 from the germline V gene are WSHSY and SAAADI. Trimming cost V 2 bases and J 3 bases; bases outside gene matches: 7. This CDR3 comprises 16 residues. The TCRbeta library was prepared with unique molecular identifiers. TCRdb re-called the PCR reads with MiXCR, one entry per CDR3 protein. The sample lists roughly 200,000 distinct CDR3 sequences; approximately 10% were seen once. The sample consisted of PBMCs from the stem cell graft donor, taken from the stem cell graft. The source is a human donor who donated a stem cell graft to a child with acute lymphoblastic leukemia. The rearrangement links TRBV10-2 to TRBJ2-3, with 8 positions matching TRBD2. The CDR3 DNA sequence: TGCGCCAGCAGTGAGGCCCCTAGCGGGCAAACAGATACGCAGTATTTT. Its protein is CASSEAPSGQTDTQYF.